The 26 T cell receptor beta chains below come from one sample, sequenced in a study of T-cell reconstitution after alpha-beta-depleted transplantation in children. Using unique molecular identifiers, the investigators prepared the TCRbeta library. From the PCR reads, TCRdb called clonotypes with MiXCR, one entry per CDR3 protein. Among just under 550,000 distinct CDR3 sequences listed, roughly 18% were seen once. The sample consisted of PBMCs from the stem cell graft donor, taken from the stem cell graft. The receptors come from a human donor who donated a stem cell graft to a child with acute lymphoblastic leukemia.

The rearrangement uses TRBV9 and TRBJ2-6; D gene unclear. The germline V and J ends were trimmed by 0 bases and 2 bases, with 6 bases remaining between them. CDR3 size: 15 residues. Germline values: CDR1 SGDLS, CDR2 YYNGEE. The CDR3 DNA sequence: TGTGCCAGCAGCGTAGGGGTGGCTGGGGCCAACGTCCTGACTTTC. Amino acid sequence: CASSVGVAGANVLTF.

The chain has TRBV5-8 and TRBJ2-1; no clear D. V gave up 2 bases and J gave up 9 bases, with 15 bases separating them. Germline V lookup: CDR1 SGHTS, CDR2 YDEGEE. The CDR3 consists of 14 residues. The CDR3 loop reads CASSFLGGYSEQFF. The CDR3 coding sequence is TGTGCCAGCAGCTTTCTCGGCGGATATAGTGAGCAGTTCTTC.

The rearrangement joins TRBV3-1 to TRBJ1-2; D ambiguous. CDR1 and CDR2 (germline): LGHDT, YNNKEL (reference sequence). The CDR3 is 14 residues long. The V and J ends lost 4 bases and 4 bases respectively, with 13 bases between them. The DNA for the CDR3 is TGTGCCAGCAGCCGTACTAACAGCCTCTATGGCTACACCTTC. Its translation: CASSRTNSLYGYTF.

This sequence joins TRBV6-2 or TRBV6-3 and TRBJ1-5, with D tentatively TRBD1 (6 bases). The germline gives CDR1 MNHEY, CDR2 SVGEGT. V lost 2 bases and J 7 bases, leaving 12 bases between the germline ends. CDR3 length: 14 amino acids. The CDR3 loop is CASSYPTGGQPQHF. CDR3 in DNA: TGTGCCAGCAGTTACCCGACAGGTGGCCAGCCCCAGCATTTT.

The rearrangement links TRBV7-6 to TRBJ2-5; 8 bases align to TRBD2. This CDR3 spans 14 amino acids. The germline V gene encodes CDR1 SGHVS and CDR2 FNYEAQ. Trimming took 0 bases from V and 5 from J; bases not matched to a gene: 2. The CDR3 DNA sequence: TGTGCCAGCAGCTTAGCGCCTAGCGGGGAGACCCAGTACTTC. As protein: CASSLAPSGETQYF.

V usage is TRBV19 and J usage is TRBJ2-1; D gene unclear. This CDR3 is built from 15 residues. Trimming took 6 bases from V and 3 from J, leaving 15 bases between them. Germline V gene sequence: CDR1 LNHDA, CDR2 SQIVND (reference sequence). The CDR3 sequence: CASSPVPPHYNEQFF. CDR3 sequence (DNA): TGTGCCAGTAGCCCAGTCCCGCCCCACTACAATGAGCAGTTCTTC.

V gene TRBV7-3 combines with J gene TRBJ2-1; tentative D call: TRBD2 (5 bases). The CDR3 is made up of 15 amino acids. Trimming left V 1 base short and J 2 bases short, with 9 bases between. Germline-derived CDR1 and CDR2 are SGHTA and FQGTGA. CDR3 loop: CASSLSGFAYNEQFF. The DNA of the CDR3 is TGTGCCAGCAGCTTAAGCGGGTTCGCCTACAATGAGCAGTTCTTC.

The CDR3 coding sequence is TGTGCCAGCAACGGGGGCGTAGGCACTGAAGCTTTCTTT. It specifies CASNGGVGTEAFF. The V and J genes are TRBV6-6 and TRBJ1-1; TRBD1 is a possible D gene (6 bases). CDR3 size: 13 residues. V was shortened by 7 bases and J by 4 bases, with 13 bases between the two germline ends. CDR1 and CDR2 from the germline V gene are MNHNY and SVGAGI (reference sequence).

J is TRBJ2-2 and V is TRBV5-1; 7 nucleotides match TRBD2. V gave up 0 bases and J gave up 0 bases; unmatched junction bases: 2. Germline-derived CDR1 and CDR2 are SGHRS and YFSETQ. The CDR3 has 16 amino acids. The CDR3 loop reads CASSLGTRSNTGELFF. The CDR3 bases are TGCGCCAGCAGCTTGGGGACTAGATCGAACACCGGGGAGCTGTTTTTT.

V is TRBV7-9 and J is TRBJ2-3; D is unclear. V lost 3 bases to trimming and J lost 2 bases, with 15 bases between them. In germline, CDR1 is SEHNR, CDR2 FQNEAQ (reference sequence). CDR3 length: 16 residues. For the CDR3, the DNA is TGTGCCAGCAGCTTGGGCTTTGAGGTGCTCACAGATACGCAGTATTTT. Its translation is CASSLGFEVLTDTQYF.

V usage is TRBV7-2 and J usage is TRBJ1-4; maybe TRBD1 (6 bases). Trimming removed 3 bases at V and 3 bases at J, with 11 bases between. The CDR3 length is 15 residues. Germline assignment: CDR1 SGHTA and CDR2 FQGNSA. CDR3 in amino acids: CASSLAQGANEKLFF. The CDR3 DNA is TGTGCCAGCAGCTTGGCACAGGGTGCTAATGAAAAACTGTTTTTT.

There are a few counts of this clonotype. The chain links TRBV7-8 to TRBJ2-7, with a weak D call TRBD1 (6 bases). CDR3 length: 13 residues. Germline loops: CDR1 SGHVS, CDR2 FQNEAQ. The V gene lost 5 bases and the J gene lost 2 bases, with 10 bases spanning the gap. CDR3 DNA: TGTGCCAGCAGCCCGGGACACCCCTACGAGCAGTACTTC. Translated: CASSPGHPYEQYF.

V gene TRBV3-1 combines with J gene TRBJ2-3; 8 bases are shared with TRBD2. The CDR3 is 17 amino acids. Unmatched junction bases numbered 7, after V lost 0 bases and J lost 2 bases. The V gene's germline CDR1 is LGHDT and CDR2 YNNKEL (reference sequence). The CDR3 coding sequence is TGTGCCAGCAGCCAAGATAGTACGGGAGGGAACACAGATACGCAGTATTTT. Amino acids: CASSQDSTGGNTDTQYF.

This chain connects TRBV7-8 to TRBJ2-4; TRBD2 agrees at 14 bases. V lost 5 bases and J lost 12; bases outside the gene matches: 9. The germline V gene has CDR1 SGHVS and CDR2 FQNEAQ. CDR3 length: 15 amino acids. The CDR3 DNA is TGTGCCAGCAGCCGGACTAGCGGGAGGTGGGACAGTCAGTACTTC. It codes for CASSRTSGRWDSQYF.

The rearrangement joins TRBV5-6 to TRBJ2-1; D not resolved. This CDR3 has 15 residues. Per germline, CDR1 SGHDT and CDR2 YYEEEE. V lost 0 bases and J 5 bases, leaving 12 bases between the germline ends. The CDR3 spells CASSLDKDYNNEQFF. CDR3 in DNA: TGTGCCAGCAGCTTGGACAAGGATTACAACAATGAGCAGTTCTTC.

The chain has TRBV28 and TRBJ2-7; 10 nucleotides line up with TRBD2. This CDR3 region has 16 residues. Per the germline V gene, CDR1 is MDHEN and CDR2 is SYDVKM. V trimming: 4 bases; J trimming: 0 bases; junction bases outside the gene matches: 6. Written as DNA, the CDR3 is TGTGCCAGCAGTTGGAGGGCTAGCGGGAGCTCCTACGAGCAGTACTTC. It encodes CASSWRASGSSYEQYF.

A few counts support this clonotype. This chain joins TRBV27 and TRBJ2-5, with D unresolved. Germline lookup yields CDR1 MNHEY and CDR2 SMNVEV (reference sequence). There are 13 residues in the CDR3. The ends were cut back, 3 bases at V and 5 bases at J, with 10 bases in the middle. The CDR3 region has the DNA TGTGCCAGCAGTTTCCTGCTTTCGGAGACCCAGTACTTC. Its protein product is CASSFLLSETQYF.

The gene calls are TRBV7-9 and TRBJ2-3; perhaps TRBD1 as D (5 bases). The germline V and J ends were trimmed by 3 bases and 1 base, with 17 bases remaining between them. The germline V gene encodes CDR1 SEHNR and CDR2 FQNEAQ (reference sequence). The CDR3 runs 17 residues. The chain's CDR3 is CASSLRRTRFGTDTQYF. The DNA for the CDR3 is TGTGCCAGCAGCTTGCGCCGGACACGTTTCGGCACAGATACGCAGTATTTT.

This chain connects TRBV12-3 or TRBV12-4 to TRBJ1-1, with D possibly being TRBD1 (5 bases). The CDR3 is 14 residues long. V dropped 2 bases and J dropped 5 bases, with 12 bases sitting between them. The chain's CDR3 is CASSLRPGGTEAFF. The CDR3 region has the DNA TGTGCCAGCAGTTTACGCCCGGGGGGGACTGAAGCTTTCTTT.

This rearrangement joins TRBV7-2 to TRBJ2-7; 8 nucleotides agree with TRBD2. The CDR3 runs to 15 residues. The V segment lost 4 bases and the J segment 4 bases; nucleotides outside the gene matches: 9. Per germline, CDR1 SGHTA and CDR2 FQGNSA. The CDR3 DNA reads TGTGCCAGCAGCTCAAATCCGGGCGGGAGGTACGAGCAGTACTTC. The encoded protein is CASSSNPGGRYEQYF.

This chain connects TRBV5-1 to TRBJ1-1, with D perhaps matching TRBD1 (6 bases). The V gene lost 4 bases and the J gene lost 1 base, with 11 bases spanning the gap. Germline loops: CDR1 SGHRS, CDR2 YFSETQ. This CDR3 comprises 14 residues. CDR3 bases: TGCGCCAGCAGCAAAACAGGGCCGAACACTGAAGCTTTCTTT. Translated: CASSKTGPNTEAFF.

This clonotype was observed a few times. This chain links TRBV6-5 with TRBJ1-1, with TRBD1 matching 7 bases. CDR3 length: 16 amino acids. In germline, CDR1 is MNHEY, CDR2 SVGAGI. Losses at the gene ends were 3 bases for V and 0 bases for J; bases not matched to a gene: 7. CDR3 in amino acids: CASSYGTETMNTEAFF. CDR3 DNA: TGTGCCAGCAGTTATGGGACAGAGACCATGAACACTGAAGCTTTCTTT.

This clonotype was seen repeatedly, ten times or more. The V call is TRBV29-1, the J call TRBJ2-1, with D possibly matching TRBD1 (6 bases). Trimming cost V 3 bases and J 4 bases, with 16 bases left between them. Germline V gene sequence: CDR1 SQVTM, CDR2 ANQGSEA. This CDR3 has 15 residues. CDR3 in amino acids: CSVDGAGELYNEQFF. CDR3 nucleotide sequence: TGCAGCGTTGATGGGGCAGGGGAATTATACAATGAGCAGTTCTTC.

Only a few counts were recorded for this clonotype. The rearrangement joins TRBV4-1 to TRBJ2-7, with unresolved D. This CDR3 has 13 residues. CDR1 MGHRA and CDR2 YSYEKL come from the germline V gene. V gave up 3 bases and J gave up 5 bases, with 11 bases separating them. CDR3 in amino acids: CASSQGPRHEQYF. DNA of the CDR3: TGCGCCAGCAGCCAGGGCCCCCGTCACGAGCAGTACTTC.

The DNA for the CDR3 is TGTGCCAGCAGTTCCCCGGGGGGCCCCGGGAGCACTGAAGCTTTCTTT. Protein product: CASSSPGGPGSTEAFF. This rearrangement joins TRBV27 to TRBJ1-1; possible D gene TRBD1, 6 bases. The V end was cut by 4 bases, the J end by 4 bases, with 19 bases between. Germline loops: CDR1 MNHEY, CDR2 SMNVEV (reference sequence). The CDR3 loop spans 16 amino acids.

This clonotype was found a few times. J is TRBJ1-2 and V is TRBV7-9; D might be TRBD1 (6 bases). The CDR3 runs to 15 residues. Germline lookup yields CDR1 SEHNR and CDR2 FQNEAQ (reference sequence). Trimming took 5 bases from V and 4 from J, leaving 17 bases between them. The CDR3 here is CASSQPARTAYGYTF. The CDR3 DNA follows: TGTGCCAGCAGCCAACCGGCGAGGACAGCCTATGGCTACACCTTC.